Below, 16 T cell receptor beta chains from the same sample are listed, as sequenced in a study of molecular identifiers for immune sequencing clone quantification. TCRdb re-called the PCR reads through MiXCR, storing one row per CDR3 protein. The data hold some 320,000 distinct CDR3 sequences, with about a fifth observed a single time. Sequenced sample: naive CD8+ T cells from blood, with Jurkat cell RNA spiked in. Subset given: FACS-sorted CD8+CD4-CCR7+CD45RA+ naive T cells. These receptors originate from a human donor in good health. Some libraries in this study had Jurkat cell RNA spiked in.

This clonotype was counted many times. The chain has TRBV28 and TRBJ2-1, with 9 nucleotides matching TRBD2. Germline V gene lookup returns CDR1 MDHEN and CDR2 SYDVKM. This CDR3 is built from 12 residues. V lost 7 bases and J lost 10; bases outside the gene matches: 5. The CDR3, as DNA: TGTGCCAGCAAGTATAGCGGGGGCGAGCAGTTCTTC. Amino acids: CASKYSGGEQFF.

This clonotype was seen repeatedly, ten times or more. This chain uses TRBV13 with TRBJ2-5, with 8 bases that match TRBD2. The CDR3 has 15 amino acids. The germline V gene has CDR1 PRHDT and CDR2 FYEKMQ (reference sequence). J lost 4 bases, V lost 5 bases, and 9 bases had no gene match. The chain's CDR3 is CASSTGPAGAETQYF. CDR3 DNA: TGTGCCAGCAGCACTGGGCCAGCGGGAGCAGAGACCCAGTACTTC.

This clonotype showed up many times. The chain has TRBV27 and TRBJ1-5; D is possibly TRBD1 (5 bases). Looked up from germline, CDR1 is MNHEY and CDR2 is SMNVEV (reference sequence). This CDR3 region has 15 residues. V was shortened by 5 bases and J by 0 bases, with 11 bases between the two germline ends. DNA for the CDR3: TGTGCCAGCAGTCAAGGGACCAATAGCAATCAGCCCCAGCATTTT. As protein: CASSQGTNSNQPQHF.

This clonotype was seen at least ten times. V usage is TRBV20-1 and J usage is TRBJ1-1; 8 bases are shared with TRBD1. Per germline, CDR1 DFQATT and CDR2 SNEGSKA (reference sequence). After removal of 1 base from V and 0 bases from J, the junction contained 4 bases not matched to a gene. The CDR3 runs 15 residues. CDR3 bases: TGCAGTGCTAGAGGCAGGGGGCACATGAACACTGAAGCTTTCTTT. It is translated as CSARGRGHMNTEAFF.

This clonotype was counted ten times or more. V usage is TRBV5-5 and J usage is TRBJ1-2, with TRBD1 matching 7 bases. V dropped 4 bases and J dropped 8; count of bases not matched to a gene: 5. This CDR3 contains 12 residues. CDR1 SGHKS and CDR2 YYEKEE come from the germline V gene (reference sequence). CDR3 in amino acids: CASSVTGHGYTF. CDR3 in DNA: TGTGCCAGCAGCGTGACAGGGCACGGCTACACCTTC.

The chain couples TRBV6-2 or TRBV6-3 to TRBJ2-7; unclear D gene. The V gene's germline CDR1 is MNHEY and CDR2 SVGEGT. Trimming took 8 bases from V and 1 from J, leaving 6 bases between them. CDR3 length equals 11 residues. The CDR3 reads CASALSYEQYF. In nucleotides, the CDR3 is TGTGCCAGCGCGCTGTCCTACGAGCAGTACTTC.

In this sample, this clonotype turned up a few times. The chain links TRBV27 to TRBJ2-1; 8 bases are shared with TRBD2. The germline V gene has CDR1 MNHEY and CDR2 SMNVEV (reference sequence). Germline trimming cut 5 bases from V and 6 bases from J; bases unmatched to any gene: 15. The CDR3 runs 17 residues. The CDR3 is CASSPQILAALTNEQFF. CDR3 nucleotide sequence: TGTGCCAGCAGTCCTCAAATACTAGCGGCACTTACCAATGAGCAGTTCTTC.

This clonotype was detected only a few times. This chain uses TRBV12-3 or TRBV12-4 with TRBJ2-1; D is possibly TRBD1 or TRBD2 (6 bases each). The CDR3 has 15 residues. V lost 6 bases and J lost 9, with 21 bases in between. CDR3 sequence reads: CASSLGTGGYAEQFF. CDR3 DNA: TGTGCCAGCAGCCTCGGGACTGGGGGCTATGCTGAGCAGTTCTTC.

This clonotype showed up many times. The rearrangement uses TRBV7-9 and TRBJ2-7; no clear D gene. With 5 bases removed from V and 3 bases from J, the gap between germline ends came to 8 bases. Germline CDR1 SEHNR, CDR2 FQNEAQ (reference sequence). The CDR3 is 12 residues long. The CDR3 spells CASSDINYEQYF. CDR3 nucleotide sequence: TGTGCCAGCAGCGACATTAACTACGAGCAGTACTTC.

This clonotype was observed many times. The chain has TRBV2 and TRBJ1-1; perhaps TRBD1 as D (5 bases). Germline values: CDR1 SNHLY, CDR2 FYNNEI. This CDR3 region has 15 residues. V lost 2 bases and J 1 base, leaving 11 bases between the germline ends. The CDR3 here is CASSEWAGSNTEAFF. The CDR3 nucleotides are TGTGCCAGCAGTGAATGGGCAGGGTCGAACACTGAAGCTTTCTTT.

The chain links TRBV12-3 or TRBV12-4 to TRBJ1-1; D is possibly TRBD1 (5 bases). The CDR3 sequence is 17 residues long. V was clipped by 6 bases and J by 0 bases, with 20 bases between them. This chain's CDR3 is CASSSSRGPRLNTEAFF. CDR3 DNA sequence: TGTGCCAGCAGCTCTTCCCGGGGCCCTAGATTGAACACTGAAGCTTTCTTT.

As to this clonotype: A much larger clone differs by one base, so this may be a read error. The chain joins TRBV14 to TRBJ2-7; D is unclear. V dropped 1 base and J dropped 7 bases, with 11 bases sitting between them. The CDR3 totals 13 residues. The germline V gene encodes CDR1 SGHDN and CDR2 FVKESK. The CDR3 sequence is CASSQVTIGEQYF. Written as DNA, the CDR3 is TGTGCCAGCAGCCAAGTTACGATCGGGGAGCAGTACTTC. The variable domain in full, completed from reference TRBV14 and TRBJ2-7, reads EAGVTQFPSHSVIEKGQTVTLRCDPISGHDNLYWYRRVMGKEIKFLLHFVKESKQDESGMPNNRFLAERTGGTYSTLKVQPAELEDSGVYFCASSQVTIGEQYFGPGTRLTVT.

The chain combines TRBV20-1 with TRBJ1-3; D unresolved. CDR3 length: 14 amino acids. Germline CDR1 is DFQATT and CDR2 is SNEGSKA (reference sequence). Between the trimmed V and J ends, which lost 5 bases and 4 bases, there was a span of 15 bases. The DNA for the CDR3 is TGCAGTGCTGATGGTCCCTCGCCAGGAAACACCATATATTTT. This encodes CSADGPSPGNTIYF.

The table lists this clonotype with many counts. This sequence joins TRBV28 and TRBJ2-3, with 7 bases aligning to TRBD1. The V gene's germline CDR1 is MDHEN and CDR2 SYDVKM. V lost 2 bases, J lost 1 base, and 9 bases stayed unmatched. The CDR3 consists of 17 residues. The CDR3 DNA sequence: TGTGCCAGCAGTTTAACACCAGGGGGAATAGGCACAGATACGCAGTATTTT. As protein: CASSLTPGGIGTDTQYF.

This clonotype showed up just a few times. This sequence joins TRBV18 and TRBJ2-3; D might be TRBD2 (6 bases). CDR1 KGHSH and CDR2 LQKENI come from the germline V gene. This CDR3 has 15 residues. Trimming shortened V by 3 bases and J by 1 base, and 11 bases separated the two germline ends. Here the CDR3 DNA reads TGTGCCAGCTCACCGCGGGACCGCCGCACAGATACGCAGTATTTT. This translates into CASSPRDRRTDTQYF.

There are many counts of this clonotype. The J gene is TRBJ2-4, the V gene TRBV9; D is perhaps TRBD2 (5 bases). The CDR3 length is 17 residues. V lost 3 bases and J 1 base, leaving 17 bases between the germline ends. Per the germline V gene, CDR1 is SGDLS and CDR2 is YYNGEE. CDR3 sequence: CASSAYDYPSAKNIQYF. The CDR3 bases are TGTGCCAGCAGCGCCTACGACTACCCGTCGGCCAAAAACATTCAGTACTTC.